In this sample, the clone carrying this TCR beta chain turned up many times. What it binds is not known. The source of the sample is a study of T cells in Graves' hyperthyroidism and ophthalmopathy. At the level of the study: Peripheral blood specimens were obtained at initial diagnosis, prior to any treatment. Regarding the study as a whole: A model built on 13 V-J features separated ophthalmopathy from stable hyperthyroidism. In blood, most of the thyroid clonotypes expanded above 0.001 were also present.

Amplification of TCR beta CDR3 regions was performed using RNA transcripts as template. HTBI primers were employed in a first-round RT-PCR of the TCR CDR3. One entry per CDR3 protein, called by TCRdb with MiXCR from the multiplex PCR reads. Here the sample spans about 300,000 distinct CDR3 sequences, roughly 13% being singletons. The CDR3 runs to 12 residues. Trimming cost V 5 bases and J 5 bases, with 9 bases left between them. In germline, CDR1 is SQVTM, CDR2 ANQGSEA. Diagnosis relied on clinical symptoms, serum thyroxine and TRAb, thyroid ultrasound and orbital computed tomography. This receptor was taken from a middle-aged woman with Graves' hyperthyroidism. Source material: blood. This chain connects TRBV29-1 to TRBJ2-2; possible D gene TRBD2, 6 bases. The CDR3, as DNA: TGCAGCGTTAGAGGGAGGACCGGGGAGCTGTTTTTT. This gives the protein CSVRGRTGELFF.